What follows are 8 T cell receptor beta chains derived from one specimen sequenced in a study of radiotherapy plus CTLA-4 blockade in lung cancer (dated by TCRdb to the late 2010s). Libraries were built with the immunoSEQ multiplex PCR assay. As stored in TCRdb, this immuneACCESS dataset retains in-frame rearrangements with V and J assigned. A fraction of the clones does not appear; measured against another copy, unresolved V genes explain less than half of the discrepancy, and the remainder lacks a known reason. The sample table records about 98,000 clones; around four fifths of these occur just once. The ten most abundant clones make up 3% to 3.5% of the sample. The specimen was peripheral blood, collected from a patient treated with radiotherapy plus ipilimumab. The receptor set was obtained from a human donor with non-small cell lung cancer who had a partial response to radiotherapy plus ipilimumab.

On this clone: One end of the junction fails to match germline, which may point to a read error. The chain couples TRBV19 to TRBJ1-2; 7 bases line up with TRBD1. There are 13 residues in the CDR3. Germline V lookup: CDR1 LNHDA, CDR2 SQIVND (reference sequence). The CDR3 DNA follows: TGTGCCACTAGTGAGGGACAGCACTATGGCTACACCTTC. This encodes CATSEGQHYGYTF. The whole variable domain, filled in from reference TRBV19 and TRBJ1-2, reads DGGITQSPKYLFRKEGQNVTLSCEQNLNHDAMYWYRQDPGQGLRLIYYSQIVNDFQKGDIAEGYSVSREKKESFPLTVTSAQKNPTAFYLCATSEGQHYGYTFGSGTRLTVV.

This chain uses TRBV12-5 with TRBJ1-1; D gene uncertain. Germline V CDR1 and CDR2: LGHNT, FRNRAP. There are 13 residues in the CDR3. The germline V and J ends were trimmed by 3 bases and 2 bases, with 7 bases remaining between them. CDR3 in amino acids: CASGFGKNTEAFF. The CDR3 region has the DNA TGTGCTAGTGGTTTCGGTAAAAACACTGAAGCTTTCTTT.

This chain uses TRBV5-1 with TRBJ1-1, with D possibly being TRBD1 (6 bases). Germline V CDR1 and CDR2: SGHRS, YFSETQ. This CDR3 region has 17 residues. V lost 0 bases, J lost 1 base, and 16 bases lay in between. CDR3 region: CASSLAGGAGGNTEAFF. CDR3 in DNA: TGCGCCAGCAGCTTGGCCGGGGGCGCGGGGGGGAACACTGAAGCTTTCTTT.

CDR3 protein: CASSERPTRGDRANTEAFF. In DNA form, the CDR3 reads TGTGCCAGCAGTGAAAGGCCGACCAGGGGGGACAGGGCGAACACTGAAGCTTTCTTT. V is TRBV6-1 and J is TRBJ1-1, with 9 bases matching TRBD1. The V gene end was trimmed by 2 bases and the J gene end by 1 base; junction bases not matched to a gene: 14. Germline CDR1 MNHNS, CDR2 SASEGT. This CDR3 comprises 19 residues.

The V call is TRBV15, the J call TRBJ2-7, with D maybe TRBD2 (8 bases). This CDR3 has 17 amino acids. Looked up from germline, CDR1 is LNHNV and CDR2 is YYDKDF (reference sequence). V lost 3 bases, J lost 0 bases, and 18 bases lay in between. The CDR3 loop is CATSSARGREDSYEQYF. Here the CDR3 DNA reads TGTGCCACCAGCAGTGCTAGGGGGCGGGAGGACTCCTACGAGCAGTACTTC.

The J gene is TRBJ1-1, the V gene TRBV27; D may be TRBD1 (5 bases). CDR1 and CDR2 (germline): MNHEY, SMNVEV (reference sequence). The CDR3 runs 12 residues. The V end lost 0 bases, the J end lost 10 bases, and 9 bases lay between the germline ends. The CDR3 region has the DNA TGTGCCAGCAGTTTATCGGGGGGACGAGCTTTCTTT. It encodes CASSLSGGRAFF.

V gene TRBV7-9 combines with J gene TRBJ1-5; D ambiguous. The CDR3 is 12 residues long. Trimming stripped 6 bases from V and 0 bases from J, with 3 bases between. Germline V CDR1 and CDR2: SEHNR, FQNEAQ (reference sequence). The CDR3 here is CASSYSNQPQHF. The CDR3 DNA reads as TGTGCCAGCAGTTATAGCAATCAGCCCCAGCATTTT.

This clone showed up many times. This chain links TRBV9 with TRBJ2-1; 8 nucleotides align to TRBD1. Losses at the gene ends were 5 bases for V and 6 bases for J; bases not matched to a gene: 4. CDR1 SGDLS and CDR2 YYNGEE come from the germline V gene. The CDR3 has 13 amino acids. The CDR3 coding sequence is TGTGCCAGCAGAGGACAGGGCCTCAATGAGCAGTTCTTC. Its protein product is CASRGQGLNEQFF. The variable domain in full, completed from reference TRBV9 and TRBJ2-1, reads DSGVTQTPKHLITATGQRVTLRCSPRSGDLSVYWYQQSLDQGLQFLIQYYNGEERAKGNILERFSAQQFPDLHSELNLSSLELGDSALYFCASRGQGLNEQFFGPGTRLTVL.